Described below is a single T cell receptor beta chain sequence and its context. Its antigen remains undetermined. No much larger clone is present one base from it, and per-base qualities are unavailable. TCRB CDR3 regions were amplified with the immunoSEQ multiplex PCR using forward primers for 54 TRBV segments and reverse primers for 13 TRBJ segments. Pre-culture CD4+ samples were sequenced at deep resolution with a target of 200,000 T cell genomes. Sequencing of the amplicons was done on an Illumina HiSeq System, giving 87 bp reads that spanned the CDR3. The authors' pipeline ran thus. PCR and sequencing errors in the reads were corrected, and alignment to IMGT reference sequences was used to define CDR3 regions. Synthetic template pools were used to estimate the numbers of templates and unique rearrangements. Clonality was computed as 1 minus Pielou's evenness. The Daley-Smith estimator was used to estimate richness. Morisita's index was used to measure repertoire overlap. A clone counted as low-abundance if it appeared in cultured samples but went undetected in the pre-culture repertoire of the same donor. TCRdb retrieved this table from immuneACCESS and kept in-frame rearrangements only. Not all clones are present; in checked studies, unresolved V genes account for under half, and no reason is known for the remainder. V, J and clone size are those of that table, while D and trimming were read from the DNA. The sample yields about 73,000 clones; about four fifths were counted once. The ten largest account for roughly 1.5% of the sample.

The entry originates in a study of T cell repertoires and HLA-DP antigens (dated by TCRdb to between 2018 and 2020). Context from the whole study: An in vitro model of CD4+ T cell alloreactivity against allogeneic HLA-DP presented by transduced HeLa cells was used in the study. One alloantigen differed from self by one peptide-binding groove amino acid, whereas the other differed by ten, modelling structurally similar versus dissimilar alloantigens. The three donors, two male and one female, ranged from the 18-to-29 to the 60-to-69 age band. Average DNA input was approximately 220 ng for sorted CD137+CD4+ samples, compared with about 1.2 ug for pre-culture CD4+ samples. Results the study describes overall, beyond this receptor: Similar clonality (around 0.39) was observed for sorted CD137+ cells against both alloantigens, and this clonality was much higher than that observed in pre-culture samples (roughly 0.04). The study was limited by having just three donors, by relying on a non-physiological HeLa antigen-presenting system, and by using total CD4+ cells as responders. Clones undetected before culture had an average cumulative frequency of around 35% against one allele and over 45% against the other. The naive and memory CD4+ repertoires were not analysed as separate populations.

Here V drops 6 bases and J drops 3 bases, and the junction holds 9 bases not matched to any gene. Inclusive of the bounding cysteine and phenylalanine, the CDR3 is 16 residues long. Just CDR3 DNA is preserved here, 48 bases in frame from base 1. The germline V gene (reference sequence) supplies CDR1 MNHEY and CDR2 SMNVEV. Untouched CD4+ T cells were isolated from Ficoll-separated PBMC by magnetic bead negative selection, reaching an average purity of around 98%. Untouched CD4+ T cells were isolated with magnetic beads from Ficoll-separated PBMC, and a purity of about 97.7% was reached with negligible CD8+ contamination. Peripheral blood mononuclear cells were supplied by the buffy coats of a few healthy blood donors, who served as the study donors. Each of the three donors was CMV seronegative. The DNeasy Blood & Tissue Kit was used for extraction of genomic DNA. TCRB sequencing was performed on genomic DNA from sorted CD137+CD4+ cells and pre-culture CD4+ baseline samples from each subject.

The sequenced material came from CD4+ T cells from PBMCs. This TCR was recovered from a man in his fifties or sixties in good health and CMV-seronegative. This sequence uses TRBV27 and TRBJ1-2, with 11 bases aligning to TRBD1. This receptor carries the CDR3 CASRQRTGGADYGYTF. The sequenced DNA is TGTGCCAGCAGACAAAGGACAGGGGGCGCTGACTATGGCTACACCTTC.